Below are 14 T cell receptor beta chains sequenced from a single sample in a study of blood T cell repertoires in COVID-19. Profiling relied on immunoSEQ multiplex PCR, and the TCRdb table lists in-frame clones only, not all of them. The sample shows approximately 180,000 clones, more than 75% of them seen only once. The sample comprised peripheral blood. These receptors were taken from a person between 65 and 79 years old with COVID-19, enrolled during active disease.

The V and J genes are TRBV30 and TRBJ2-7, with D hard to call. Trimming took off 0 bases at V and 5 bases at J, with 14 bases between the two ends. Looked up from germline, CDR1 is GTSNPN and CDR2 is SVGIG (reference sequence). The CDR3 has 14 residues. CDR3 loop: CAWSVKTRWDEQYF. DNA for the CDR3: TGTGCCTGGAGTGTGAAGACGAGGTGGGACGAGCAGTACTTC. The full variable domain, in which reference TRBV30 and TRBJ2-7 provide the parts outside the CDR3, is SQTIHQWPATLVQPVGSPLSLECTVEGTSNPNLYWYRQAAGRGLQLLFYSVGIGQISSEVPQNLSASRPQDRQFILSSKKLLLSDSGFYLCAWSVKTRWDEQYFGPGTRLTVT.

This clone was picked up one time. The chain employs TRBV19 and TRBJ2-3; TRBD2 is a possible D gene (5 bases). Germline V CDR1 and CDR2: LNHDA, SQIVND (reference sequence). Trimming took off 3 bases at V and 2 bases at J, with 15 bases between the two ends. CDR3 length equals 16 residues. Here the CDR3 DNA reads TGTGCCAGTAGTATGTTGGGCGGAGGTTCCACAGATACGCAGTATTTT. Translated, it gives CASSMLGGGSTDTQYF.

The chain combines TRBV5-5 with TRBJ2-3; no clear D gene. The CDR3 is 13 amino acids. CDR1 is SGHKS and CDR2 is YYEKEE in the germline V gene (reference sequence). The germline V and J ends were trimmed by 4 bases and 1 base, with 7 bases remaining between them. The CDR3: CASSSPGTDTQYF. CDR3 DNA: TGTGCCAGCAGCAGCCCCGGCACAGATACGCAGTATTTT.

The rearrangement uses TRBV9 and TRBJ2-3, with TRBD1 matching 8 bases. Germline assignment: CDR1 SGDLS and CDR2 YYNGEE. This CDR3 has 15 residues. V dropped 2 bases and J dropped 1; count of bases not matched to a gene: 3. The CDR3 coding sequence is TGTGCCAGCAGCGTGACACAGGGGGGCACAGATACGCAGTATTTT. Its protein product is CASSVTQGGTDTQYF.

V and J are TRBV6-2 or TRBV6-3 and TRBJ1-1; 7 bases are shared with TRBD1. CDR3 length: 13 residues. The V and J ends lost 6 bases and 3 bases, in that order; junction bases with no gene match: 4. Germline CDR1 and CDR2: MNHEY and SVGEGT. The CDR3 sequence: CASSQGGDTEAFF. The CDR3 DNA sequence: TGTGCCAGCAGCCAGGGGGGGGACACTGAAGCTTTCTTT.

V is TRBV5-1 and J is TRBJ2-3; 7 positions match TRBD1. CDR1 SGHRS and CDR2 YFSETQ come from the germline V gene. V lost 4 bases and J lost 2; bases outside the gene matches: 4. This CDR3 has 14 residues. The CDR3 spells CASSRGQPTDTQYF. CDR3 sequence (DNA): TGCGCCAGCAGCAGGGGACAGCCCACAGATACGCAGTATTTT.

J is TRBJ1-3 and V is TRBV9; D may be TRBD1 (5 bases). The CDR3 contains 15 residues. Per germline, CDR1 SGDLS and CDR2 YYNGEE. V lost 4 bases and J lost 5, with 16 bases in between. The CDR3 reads CASSLTDILRNTIYF. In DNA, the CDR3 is TGTGCCAGCAGCCTGACAGATATTCTAAGAAACACCATATATTTT.

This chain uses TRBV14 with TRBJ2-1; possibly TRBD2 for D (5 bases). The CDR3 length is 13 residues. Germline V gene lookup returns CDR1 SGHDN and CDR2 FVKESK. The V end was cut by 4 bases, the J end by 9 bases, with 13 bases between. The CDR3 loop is CASSRAIGGEQFF. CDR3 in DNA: TGTGCCAGCAGCCGGGCGATCGGAGGTGAGCAGTTCTTC.

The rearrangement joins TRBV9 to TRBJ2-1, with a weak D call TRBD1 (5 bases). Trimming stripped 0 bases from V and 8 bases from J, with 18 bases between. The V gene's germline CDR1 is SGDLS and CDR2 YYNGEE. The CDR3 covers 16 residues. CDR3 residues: CASSVAVGAPEDEQFF. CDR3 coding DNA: TGTGCCAGCAGCGTAGCTGTTGGGGCCCCTGAGGATGAGCAGTTCTTC. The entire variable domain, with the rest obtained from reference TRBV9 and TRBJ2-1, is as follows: DSGVTQTPKHLITATGQRVTLRCSPRSGDLSVYWYQQSLDQGLQFLIQYYNGEERAKGNILERFSAQQFPDLHSELNLSSLELGDSALYFCASSVAVGAPEDEQFFGPGTRLTVL.

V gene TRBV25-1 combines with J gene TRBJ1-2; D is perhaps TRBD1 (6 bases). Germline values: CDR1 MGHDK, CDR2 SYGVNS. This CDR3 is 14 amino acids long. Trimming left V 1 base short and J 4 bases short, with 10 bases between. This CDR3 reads CASSESAGAYGYTF. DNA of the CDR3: TGTGCCAGCAGTGAATCGGCAGGGGCCTATGGCTACACCTTC.

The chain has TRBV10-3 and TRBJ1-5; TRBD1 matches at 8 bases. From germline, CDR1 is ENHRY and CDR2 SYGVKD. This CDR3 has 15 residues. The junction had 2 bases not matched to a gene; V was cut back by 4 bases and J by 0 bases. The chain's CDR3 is CAISGDRGSNQPQHF. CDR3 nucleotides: TGTGCCATCAGTGGAGACAGGGGTAGCAATCAGCCCCAGCATTTT.

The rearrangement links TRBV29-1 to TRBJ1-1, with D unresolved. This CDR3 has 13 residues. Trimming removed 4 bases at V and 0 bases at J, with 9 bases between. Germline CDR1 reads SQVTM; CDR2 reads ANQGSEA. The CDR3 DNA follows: TGCAGCGTTGGGTACACAATGAACACTGAAGCTTTCTTT. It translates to CSVGYTMNTEAFF.

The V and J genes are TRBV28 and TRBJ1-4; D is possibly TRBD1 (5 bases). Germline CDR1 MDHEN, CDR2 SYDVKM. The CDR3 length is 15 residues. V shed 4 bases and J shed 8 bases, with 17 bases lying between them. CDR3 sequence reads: CASSSLRDSEEKLFF. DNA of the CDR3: TGTGCCAGCAGTTCCCTCCGGGACTCAGAGGAAAAACTGTTTTTT. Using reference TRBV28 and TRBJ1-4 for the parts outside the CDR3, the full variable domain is DVKVTQSSRYLVKRTGEKVFLECVQDMDHENMFWYRQDPGLGLRLIYFSYDVKMKEKGDIPEGYSVSREKKERFSLILESASTNQTSMYLCASSSLRDSEEKLFFGSGTQLSVL.

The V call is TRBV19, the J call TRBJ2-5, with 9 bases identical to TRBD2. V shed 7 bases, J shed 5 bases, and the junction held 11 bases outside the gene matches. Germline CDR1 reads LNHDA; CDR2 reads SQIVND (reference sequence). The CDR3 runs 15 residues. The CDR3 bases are TGTGCCAGTACCGTGGTAGCGGGAGCTTGGGAGACCCAGTACTTC. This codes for CASTVVAGAWETQYF.